This TCR beta chain was identified in a study of patients and donors after allogeneic stem cell transplantation. CDR1 and CDR2 (germline): SGHRS, YFSETQ. V gave up 4 bases and J gave up 5 bases; unmatched junction bases: 5. The CDR3 covers 15 residues. MiXCR, run by TCRdb on the RT-PCR reads, gives a single entry per CDR3 protein. The table includes 190,000 or so distinct CDR3 sequences, about 37% detected once. Sequencing was carried out using blood, either unsorted or a sorted T cell fraction (not recorded which). The V gene is TRBV5-1, the J gene TRBJ2-3; TRBD2 aligns across 12 bases. This clonotype was sampled from a human donor who was either an allogeneic HSCT recipient or a stem cell or donor lymphocyte infusion donor (not recorded which). It is not recorded whose cells these are; they may come from a transplant donor. As DNA, the CDR3 is TGCGCCAGCAGCCAACTAGCGGGGGGAGTAGATACGCAGTATTTT. It is translated as CASSQLAGGVDTQYF.